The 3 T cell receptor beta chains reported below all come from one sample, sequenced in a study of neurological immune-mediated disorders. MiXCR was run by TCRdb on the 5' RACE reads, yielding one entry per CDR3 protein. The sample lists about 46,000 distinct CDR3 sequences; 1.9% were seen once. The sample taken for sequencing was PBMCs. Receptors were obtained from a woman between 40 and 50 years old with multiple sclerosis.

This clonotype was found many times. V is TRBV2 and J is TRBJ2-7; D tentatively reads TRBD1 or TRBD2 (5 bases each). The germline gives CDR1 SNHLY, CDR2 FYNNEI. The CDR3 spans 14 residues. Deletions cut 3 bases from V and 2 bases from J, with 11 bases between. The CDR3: CASSEWDGTYEQYF. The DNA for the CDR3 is TGTGCCAGCAGTGAGTGGGACGGGACCTACGAGCAGTACTTC.

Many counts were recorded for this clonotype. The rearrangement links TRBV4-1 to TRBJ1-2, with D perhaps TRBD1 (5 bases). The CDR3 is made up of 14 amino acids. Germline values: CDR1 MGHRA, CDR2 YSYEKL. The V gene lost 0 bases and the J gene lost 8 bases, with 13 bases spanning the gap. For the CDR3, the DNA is TGCGCCAGCAGCCAAGAGGTCAGGGTCGGCGGCTACACCTTC. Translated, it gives CASSQEVRVGGYTF.

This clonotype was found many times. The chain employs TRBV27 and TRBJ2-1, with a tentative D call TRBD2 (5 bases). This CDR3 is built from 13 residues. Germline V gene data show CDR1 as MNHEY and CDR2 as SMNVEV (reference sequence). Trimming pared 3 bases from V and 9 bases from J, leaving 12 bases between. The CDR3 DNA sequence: TGTGCCAGCAGTTTGGGTAGCGTGGGTGAGCAGTTCTTC. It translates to CASSLGSVGEQFF.